The 10 T cell receptor beta chains below were found in one sample sequenced in a study of blood T cell repertoires in COVID-19. The table came from immunoSEQ multiplex PCR; TCRdb's copy has only in-frame clones and leaves some out. This table holds about 200,000 clones, over 70% found once. Source material: peripheral blood. Receptors were obtained from a woman aged 45-59 years with acute or convalescent COVID-19.

This clone was recorded once. V usage is TRBV9 and J usage is TRBJ1-1; D may be TRBD1 (5 bases). Trimming stripped 3 bases from V and 11 bases from J, with 14 bases between. The length of the CDR3 is 12 residues. Germline V gives CDR1 SGDLS, CDR2 YYNGEE. CDR3 bases: TGTGCCAGCAGCGCCTTGGCCAAGGGGGCTTTCTTT. This codes for CASSALAKGAFF. The complete variable domain, with remaining parts taken from reference TRBV9 and TRBJ1-1, reads DSGVTQTPKHLITATGQRVTLRCSPRSGDLSVYWYQQSLDQGLQFLIQYYNGEERAKGNILERFSAQQFPDLHSELNLSSLELGDSALYFCASSALAKGAFFGQGTRLTVV.

This chain links TRBV30 with TRBJ1-5; D unresolved. This CDR3 region has 14 residues. Trimming removed 3 bases at V and 0 bases at J, with 9 bases between. The germline gives CDR1 GTSNPN, CDR2 SVGIG (reference sequence). DNA for the CDR3: TGTGCCTGGAGAATACCCTATAGCAATCAGCCCCAGCATTTT. Translated: CAWRIPYSNQPQHF. Supplemented by reference TRBV30 and TRBJ1-5, the full variable domain reads SQTIHQWPATLVQPVGSPLSLECTVEGTSNPNLYWYRQAAGRGLQLLFYSVGIGQISSEVPQNLSASRPQDRQFILSSKKLLLSDSGFYLCAWRIPYSNQPQHFGDGTRLSIL.

The chain employs TRBV4-1 and TRBJ1-1; D possibly corresponds to TRBD1 (6 bases). Trimming stripped 2 bases from V and 1 base from J, with 14 bases between. This CDR3 has 16 amino acids. Germline CDR1 and CDR2: MGHRA and YSYEKL. DNA of the CDR3: TGCGCCAGCAGCCAATCCGGGGGGCGGGAGAACACTGAAGCTTTCTTT. It encodes CASSQSGGRENTEAFF.

This clone was counted a few times. J is TRBJ2-7 and V is TRBV2, with D perhaps TRBD1 (6 bases). CDR3 length equals 15 residues. The V end was cut by 1 base, the J end by 6 bases, with 16 bases between. Germline-derived CDR1 and CDR2 are SNHLY and FYNNEI. The CDR3 DNA reads TGTGCCAGCAGTGAAGACTACAGGGAGAGTGGCGAGCAGTACTTC. It translates to CASSEDYRESGEQYF.

This chain connects TRBV28 to TRBJ1-1; D possibly corresponds to TRBD1 (5 bases). This CDR3 is 15 amino acids long. Germline-derived CDR1 and CDR2 are MDHEN and SYDVKM. V was cut by 7 bases and J by 4 bases, with 19 bases left in between. The CDR3 is CASTRGGARGTEAFF. DNA of the CDR3: TGTGCCAGCACCCGCGGCGGGGCTCGGGGCACTGAAGCTTTCTTT.

The chain links TRBV14 to TRBJ2-7; TRBD1 matches 10 bases. Germline lookup yields CDR1 SGHDN and CDR2 FVKESK. The junction had 8 bases not matched to a gene; V was cut back by 2 bases and J by 7 bases. The CDR3 is 15 amino acids. CDR3 nucleotides: TGTGCCAGCAGCCAACTAAGACAGGGGGCAAGGGAGCAGTACTTC. This translates into CASSQLRQGAREQYF. Supplemented by reference TRBV14 and TRBJ2-7, the full variable domain reads EAGVTQFPSHSVIEKGQTVTLRCDPISGHDNLYWYRRVMGKEIKFLLHFVKESKQDESGMPNNRFLAERTGGTYSTLKVQPAELEDSGVYFCASSQLRQGAREQYFGPGTRLTVT.

The chain combines TRBV25-1 with TRBJ2-1, with D perhaps matching TRBD1 (6 bases). Germline V gene lookup returns CDR1 MGHDK and CDR2 SYGVNS. The CDR3 extends over 16 amino acids. V lost 3 bases and J 6 bases, leaving 18 bases between the germline ends. Here the CDR3 reads CASSDRWAGAGNEQFF. In nucleotides, the CDR3 is TGTGCCAGCAGTGATCGGTGGGCAGGGGCTGGCAATGAGCAGTTCTTC.

The V gene is TRBV6-2 or TRBV6-3, the J gene TRBJ2-7; a weak D match, TRBD2 (5 bases). This CDR3 region has 15 residues. The V and J ends lost 4 bases and 6 bases respectively, with 19 bases between them. Germline values: CDR1 MNHEY, CDR2 SVGEGT. The CDR3 DNA is TGTGCCAGCAGTTTACCCGGTCGAGGAGGATCCGAGCAGTACTTC. Encoded protein: CASSLPGRGGSEQYF.

The CDR3 here is CASSAGGPGNEQFF. In DNA form, the CDR3 reads TGTGCCAGCAGCGCGGGAGGGCCGGGGAATGAGCAGTTCTTC. This chain uses TRBV28 with TRBJ2-1, with 9 bases aligning to TRBD2. CDR1 is MDHEN, CDR2 SYDVKM, per germline. This CDR3 comprises 14 residues. V trimming: 6 bases; J trimming: 7 bases; junction bases outside the gene matches: 7. Together with reference TRBV28 and TRBJ2-1, the CDR3 gives the full variable domain: DVKVTQSSRYLVKRTGEKVFLECVQDMDHENMFWYRQDPGLGLRLIYFSYDVKMKEKGDIPEGYSVSREKKERFSLILESASTNQTSMYLCASSAGGPGNEQFFGPGTRLTVL.

The chain carries TRBV3-1 (or the pseudogene TRBV3-2) and TRBJ2-3; 11 nucleotides match TRBD2. CDR1 LGHDT and CDR2 YNNKEL come from the germline V gene (reference sequence). This CDR3 has 15 residues. After removal of 6 bases from V and 5 bases from J, the junction contained 7 bases not matched to a gene. CDR3 residues: CASRRLAGGLDTQYF. The CDR3 bases are TGTGCCAGCAGACGTCTAGCGGGAGGATTAGATACGCAGTATTTT.